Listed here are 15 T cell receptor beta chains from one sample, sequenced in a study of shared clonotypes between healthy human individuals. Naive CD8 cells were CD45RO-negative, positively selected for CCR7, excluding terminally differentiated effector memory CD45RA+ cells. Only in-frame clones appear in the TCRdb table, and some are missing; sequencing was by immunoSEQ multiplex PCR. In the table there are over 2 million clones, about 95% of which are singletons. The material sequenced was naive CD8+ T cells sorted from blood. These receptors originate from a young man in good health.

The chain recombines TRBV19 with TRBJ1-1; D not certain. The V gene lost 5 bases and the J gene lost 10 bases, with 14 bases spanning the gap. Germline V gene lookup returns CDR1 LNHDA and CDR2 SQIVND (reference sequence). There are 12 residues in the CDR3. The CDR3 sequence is CASSGGSILAFF. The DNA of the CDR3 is TGTGCCAGTAGTGGTGGGAGTATCCTAGCTTTCTTT.

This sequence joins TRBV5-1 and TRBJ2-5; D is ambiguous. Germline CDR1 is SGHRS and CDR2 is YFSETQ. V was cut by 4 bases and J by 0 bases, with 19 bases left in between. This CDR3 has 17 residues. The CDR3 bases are TGCGCCAGCAGCCCCGACACCATGGTGGCGTACCAAGAGACCCAGTACTTC. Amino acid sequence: CASSPDTMVAYQETQYF.

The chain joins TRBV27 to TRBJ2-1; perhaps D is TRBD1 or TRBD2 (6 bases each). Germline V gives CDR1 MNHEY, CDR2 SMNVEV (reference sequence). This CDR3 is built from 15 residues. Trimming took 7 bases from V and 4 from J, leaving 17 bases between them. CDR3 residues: CASKLGGTLYNEQFF. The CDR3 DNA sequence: TGTGCCAGCAAATTAGGGGGGACACTTTACAATGAGCAGTTCTTC.

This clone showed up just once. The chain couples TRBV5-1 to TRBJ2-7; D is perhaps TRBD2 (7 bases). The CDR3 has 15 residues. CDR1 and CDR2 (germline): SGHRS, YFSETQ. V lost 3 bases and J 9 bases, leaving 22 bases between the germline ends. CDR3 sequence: CASSSAGHLGLGQYF. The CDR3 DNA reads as TGCGCCAGCAGCTCAGCGGGACACCTCGGCCTAGGGCAGTACTTC.

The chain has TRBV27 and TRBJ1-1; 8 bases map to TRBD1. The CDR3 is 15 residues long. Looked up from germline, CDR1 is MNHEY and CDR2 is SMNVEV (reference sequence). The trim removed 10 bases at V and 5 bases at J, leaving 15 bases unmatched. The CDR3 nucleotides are TGTGCCACCAACAACAGGGGGAGCGGAGGGACTGAAGCTTTCTTT. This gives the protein CATNNRGSGGTEAFF.

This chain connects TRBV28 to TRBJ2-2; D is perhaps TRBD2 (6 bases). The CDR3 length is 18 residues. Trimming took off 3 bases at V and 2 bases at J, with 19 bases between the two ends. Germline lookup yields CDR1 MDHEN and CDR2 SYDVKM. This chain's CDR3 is CASSLGREIRLNTGELFF. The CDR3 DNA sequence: TGTGCCAGCAGTTTGGGGCGGGAAATAAGACTTAACACCGGGGAGCTGTTTTTT.

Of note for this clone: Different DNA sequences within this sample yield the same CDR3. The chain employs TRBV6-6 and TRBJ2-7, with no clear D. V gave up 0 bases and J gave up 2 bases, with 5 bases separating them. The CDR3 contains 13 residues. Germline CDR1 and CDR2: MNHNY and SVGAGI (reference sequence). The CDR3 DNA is TGTGCCAGCAGTTACTCGTCAACCTACGAGCAGTACTTC. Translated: CASSYSSTYEQYF.

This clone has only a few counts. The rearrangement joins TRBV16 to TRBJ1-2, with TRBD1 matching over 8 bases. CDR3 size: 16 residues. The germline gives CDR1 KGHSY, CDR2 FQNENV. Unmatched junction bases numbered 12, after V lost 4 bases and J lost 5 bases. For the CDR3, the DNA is TGTGCCAGCAGCCCAACAGGGGACAGGATAAAGTATGGCTACACCTTC. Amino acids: CASSPTGDRIKYGYTF.

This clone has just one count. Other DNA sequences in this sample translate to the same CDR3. DNA for the CDR3: TGTGCCAGTAGTATTACGGGGGAAGGCTATGGCTACACCTTC. This sequence encodes CASSITGEGYGYTF. The V and J genes are TRBV19 and TRBJ1-2; the D gene is possibly TRBD1 (5 bases). Deletions cut 3 bases from V and 4 bases from J, with 12 bases between. Germline-derived CDR1 and CDR2 are LNHDA and SQIVND (reference sequence). This CDR3 region has 14 residues.

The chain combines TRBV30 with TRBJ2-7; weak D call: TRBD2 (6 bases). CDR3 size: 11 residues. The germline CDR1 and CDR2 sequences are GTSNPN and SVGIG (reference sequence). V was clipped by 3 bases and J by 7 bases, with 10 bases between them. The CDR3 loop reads CAWSVAEEQYF. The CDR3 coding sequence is TGTGCCTGGAGCGTAGCGGAAGAGCAGTACTTC.

For the CDR3, the DNA is TGTGCCAGCTTGAGACTAGCGGGATGGAATGAGCAGTTCTTC. It translates to CASLRLAGWNEQFF. This chain joins TRBV2 and TRBJ2-1; 11 nucleotides align to TRBD2. The ends lost 8 bases at V and 7 bases at J; junction bases unmatched: 7. Germline V gives CDR1 SNHLY, CDR2 FYNNEI. This CDR3 region has 14 residues.

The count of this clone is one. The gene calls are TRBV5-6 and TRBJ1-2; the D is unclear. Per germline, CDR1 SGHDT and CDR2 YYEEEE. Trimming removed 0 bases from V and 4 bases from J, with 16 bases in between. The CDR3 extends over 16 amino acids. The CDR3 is CASSLATGMAIYGYTF. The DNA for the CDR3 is TGTGCCAGCAGCTTGGCCACGGGGATGGCCATCTATGGCTACACCTTC.

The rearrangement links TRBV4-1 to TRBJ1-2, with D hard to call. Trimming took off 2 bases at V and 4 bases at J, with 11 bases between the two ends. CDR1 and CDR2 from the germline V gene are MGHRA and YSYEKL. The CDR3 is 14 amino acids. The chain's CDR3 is CASSQFVLGYGYTF. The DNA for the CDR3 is TGCGCCAGCAGCCAATTCGTCCTGGGCTATGGCTACACCTTC.

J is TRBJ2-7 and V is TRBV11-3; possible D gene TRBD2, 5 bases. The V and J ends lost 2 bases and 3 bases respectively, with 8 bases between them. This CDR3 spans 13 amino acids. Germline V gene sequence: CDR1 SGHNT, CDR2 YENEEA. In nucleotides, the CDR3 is TGTGCCAGCAGCTTAAAAGGAGGCTACGAGCAGTACTTC. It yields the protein CASSLKGGYEQYF. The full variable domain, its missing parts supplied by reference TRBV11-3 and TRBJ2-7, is EAGVVQSPRYKIIEKKQPVAFWCNPISGHNTLYWYLQNLGQGPELLIRYENEEAVDDSQLPKDRFSAERLKGVDSTLKIQPAELGDSAVYLCASSLKGGYEQYFGPGTRLTVT.

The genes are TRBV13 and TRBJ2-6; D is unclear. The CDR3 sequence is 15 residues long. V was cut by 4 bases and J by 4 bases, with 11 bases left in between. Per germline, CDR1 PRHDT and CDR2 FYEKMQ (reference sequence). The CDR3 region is CASSSSVEGANVLTF. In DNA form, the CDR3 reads TGTGCCAGCAGCTCCTCCGTTGAAGGGGCCAACGTCCTGACTTTC.